Each of the 3 T cell receptor beta chains below was sequenced from the same sample in a study of blood T cells in healthy people across ages. A J-beta primer mix and a sample-barcoded 5' primer were used in a second PCR of about 7 to 12 cycles. TCRdb re-derived calls from the 5' RACE reads in MiXCR, one entry per CDR3 protein. The sample lists hundreds of thousands of distinct CDR3 sequences, approximately 53% occurring once. Material: blood. All receptors come from a man older than 75 in good health.

This chain connects TRBV4-2 to TRBJ2-7; 12 bases fit TRBD2. The CDR3 has 18 residues. CDR1 and CDR2 from the germline V gene are LGHNA and YNFKEQ. J gave up 2 bases and V 0 bases, and 8 bases lay outside the gene matches. CDR3 in DNA: TGTGCCAGCAGCCAAGATCCGGTGACTAGCGGGAGAACCTACGAGCAGTACTTC. It yields the protein CASSQDPVTSGRTYEQYF.

The J gene is TRBJ2-7, the V gene TRBV20-1, with 9 bases identical to TRBD1. After removal of 1 base from V and 6 bases from J, the junction contained 4 bases not matched to a gene. The germline V gene has CDR1 DFQATT and CDR2 SNEGSKA (reference sequence). The CDR3 extends over 13 amino acids. The CDR3 sequence is CSARGQGGFEQYF. The CDR3 DNA reads as TGCAGTGCTAGAGGACAGGGGGGTTTCGAGCAGTACTTC.

The rearrangement links TRBV4-1 to TRBJ1-4; weak D call: TRBD1 (5 bases). Germline assignment: CDR1 MGHRA and CDR2 YSYEKL. The CDR3 is 13 amino acids. V was shortened by 3 bases and J by 7 bases, with 9 bases between the two germline ends. CDR3 nucleotide sequence: TGCGCCAGCAGCCAGGGGGAGAGTGAAAAACTGTTTTTT. Translating it yields CASSQGESEKLFF.